The next 15 T cell receptor beta chains were all read from a single sample in a study of spatial heterogeneity in lung cancer. As for time point: sample taken at primary tumor resection. Unsorted whole RNA samples from tumor, nontumor lung or frozen PBMC were sequenced. TCRdb fed the 5' RACE reads into MiXCR, producing one record per CDR3 protein. The sample lists tens of thousands of distinct CDR3 sequences; approximately 12% were seen once. This sample comprised PBMCs, obtained at surgery. Receptors originate from a male donor with early-stage non-small cell lung cancer.

The chain is built from TRBV20-1 and TRBJ2-5; TRBD2 matches at 13 bases. Germline-derived CDR1 and CDR2 are DFQATT and SNEGSKA (reference sequence). V dropped 6 bases and J dropped 13; count of bases not matched to a gene: 8. This CDR3 contains 12 residues. CDR3 protein: CSARTSGGAGYF. The CDR3 DNA reads TGCAGTGCCCGGACTAGCGGGGGAGCCGGGTACTTC.

This clonotype appeared many times. V is TRBV6-2 or TRBV6-3 and J is TRBJ2-5; D not certain. The CDR3 is 13 amino acids. The V gene's germline CDR1 is MNHEY and CDR2 SVGEGT. V lost 6 bases and J 0 bases, leaving 8 bases between the germline ends. In DNA form, the CDR3 reads TGTGCCAGCAGGTCCTCGTACCAAGAGACCCAGTACTTC. Its protein product is CASRSSYQETQYF.

This clonotype has ten or more counts. The chain carries TRBV28 and TRBJ2-2; D remains unclear. V shed 2 bases and J shed 4 bases, with 5 bases lying between them. The CDR3 covers 13 residues. Germline assignment: CDR1 MDHEN and CDR2 SYDVKM. The DNA of the CDR3 is TGTGCCAGCAGTTTAGCTGGCACCGGGGAGCTGTTTTTT. This translates into CASSLAGTGELFF.

The chain has TRBV12-3 or TRBV12-4 and TRBJ2-7; D might be TRBD1 (6 bases). Between the trimmed V and J ends, which lost 6 bases and 3 bases, there was a span of 15 bases. This CDR3 is built from 14 residues. CDR3 DNA sequence: TGTGCCAGCAGCCTCAGGGGTACCCTCTACGAGCAGTACTTC. It yields the protein CASSLRGTLYEQYF.

The chain recombines TRBV10-3 with TRBJ1-4; no clear D gene. The CDR3 is 14 amino acids. Trimming cost V 5 bases and J 7 bases, with 14 bases left between them. Germline V lookup: CDR1 ENHRY, CDR2 SYGVKD. The CDR3 DNA follows: TGTGCCATCAGTATCGGGGATGAGGGTGAAAAACTGTTTTTT. It specifies CAISIGDEGEKLFF.

This chain joins TRBV7-2 and TRBJ1-2, with D possibly being TRBD1 (5 bases). The CDR3 contains 13 residues. V gave up 3 bases and J gave up 6 bases, with 11 bases separating them. Per the germline V gene, CDR1 is SGHTA and CDR2 is FQGNSA. The CDR3 loop is CASSFRGGDGYTF. DNA for the CDR3: TGTGCCAGCAGCTTTCGTGGAGGGGATGGCTACACCTTC.

The chain links TRBV20-1 to TRBJ1-5, with D tentatively TRBD1 (5 bases). This CDR3 comprises 16 residues. The germline CDR1 and CDR2 sequences are DFQATT and SNEGSKA (reference sequence). The V end was cut by 5 bases, the J end by 2 bases, with 19 bases between. CDR3: CSAPRGPWSGNQPQHF. CDR3 nucleotides: TGCAGTGCTCCTAGGGGACCTTGGTCGGGCAATCAGCCCCAGCATTTT.

This clonotype was counted only a few times. The rearrangement joins TRBV24-1 to TRBJ2-1, with a weak D call TRBD1 (5 bases). With 0 bases removed from V and 4 bases from J, the gap between germline ends came to 15 bases. Germline V gives CDR1 KGHDR, CDR2 SFDVKD. CDR3 length: 17 residues. The CDR3 region has the DNA TGTGCCACCAGTGATTTGGCTAGGGGAAACCCTTACAATGAGCAGTTCTTC. Its protein is CATSDLARGNPYNEQFF.

The J gene is TRBJ2-7, the V gene TRBV4-3; 10 nucleotides align to TRBD2. The CDR3 is made up of 15 amino acids. V trimming: 6 bases; J trimming: 2 bases; junction bases outside the gene matches: 7. CDR1 is LGHNA and CDR2 is YSLEER in the germline V gene. The CDR3 sequence: CASRLVAGGTYEQYF. CDR3 bases: TGCGCCAGCAGACTTGTAGCGGGAGGAACCTACGAGCAGTACTTC.

There are many counts of this clonotype. This rearrangement joins TRBV4-2 to TRBJ2-3, with TRBD2 matching over 10 bases. The V and J ends lost 1 base and 1 base, in that order; junction bases with no gene match: 2. CDR1 is LGHNA and CDR2 is YNFKEQ in the germline V gene. This CDR3 spans 16 amino acids. CDR3 in DNA: TGTGCCAGCAGCCAAGTAGGGACTAGCGGCACAGATACGCAGTATTTT. It specifies CASSQVGTSGTDTQYF.

Ten or more counts support this clonotype. The chain has TRBV19 and TRBJ2-7, with a weak D call TRBD2 (5 bases). V was trimmed by 2 bases and J by 0 bases, leaving 14 bases between them. The CDR3 consists of 16 residues. Germline V gene sequence: CDR1 LNHDA, CDR2 SQIVND (reference sequence). Written as DNA, the CDR3 is TGTGCCAGTAGTATAAAGAGCGGAGAGAACTCCTACGAGCAGTACTTC. Translated: CASSIKSGENSYEQYF.

Worth noting for this clonotype: A much larger clone is a single base away; this may be a read error. This rearrangement joins TRBV4-3 to TRBJ2-5; a weak D match, TRBD2 (6 bases). The germline CDR1 and CDR2 sequences are LGHNA and YSLEER. CDR3 length equals 14 residues. The CDR3 DNA sequence: TGCGCCAGCAGCAAAGAAGGCCTGGAGGGGACCCAGTACTTC. This encodes CASSKEGLEGTQYF.

This clonotype showed up many times. The CDR3 DNA reads as TGTGCCAGCAGTTACTCGTGGGGGAAAGGGACAGATACGCAGTATTTT. Protein sequence: CASSYSWGKGTDTQYF. The V gene is TRBV6-5, the J gene TRBJ2-3; perhaps D is TRBD1 or TRBD2 (5 bases each). This CDR3 contains 16 residues. Trimming stripped 0 bases from V and 3 bases from J, with 13 bases between. CDR1 and CDR2 (germline): MNHEY, SVGAGI.

CDR3 DNA sequence: TGTGCCAGCAGCCCCAGGGAATCAGGCAATCAGCCCCAGCATTTT. Encoded protein: CASSPRESGNQPQHF. This chain uses TRBV4-2 with TRBJ1-5; tentative D call: TRBD1 (5 bases). V was trimmed by 4 bases and J by 2 bases, leaving 12 bases between them. CDR1 LGHNA and CDR2 YNFKEQ come from the germline V gene. The CDR3 covers 15 residues.

The chain uses TRBV5-1 and TRBJ2-7, with D perhaps TRBD1 or TRBD2 (5 bases each). Between the trimmed V and J ends, which lost 2 bases and 6 bases, there was a span of 9 bases. This CDR3 spans 12 amino acids. Germline CDR1 is SGHRS and CDR2 is YFSETQ. CDR3 sequence reads: CASSFGGIEQYF. In DNA, the CDR3 is TGCGCCAGCAGCTTTGGGGGTATCGAGCAGTACTTC.